Sequencing of this T cell receptor beta chain was carried out in a study of cytomegalovirus exposure and HLA in healthy donors. General study findings and limits: Productive status was seen about 90% or about 30% of the time for most TCR beta V segments in an earlier analysis. Some highly shared sequence variants likely arose as a pipeline artifact.

CDR3 size: 14 residues. Germline lookup yields CDR1 LGHNA and CDR2 YNFKEQ. V was cut by 6 bases and J by 0 bases, with 9 bases left in between. Both 60 Vbeta primers and 13 Jbeta primers went into the PCR. As processed by the authors: A later analysis tallied 80 million or so unique TCR beta chains, 9.5 million to 14 million of them shared. Clones were sequenced by immunoSEQ multiplex PCR, and TCRdb holds only the in-frame ones, with some missing. The D gene and trimming were derived from the DNA, and the V and J assignments and clone size from that table. This repertoire shows about 160,000 clones, about 78% found once; its top ten account for more than 1.3%. As for this clone: As yet, its antigen is unknown.

The TCR originated in a male donor in good health and CMV-seronegative. This chain connects TRBV4-2 to TRBJ1-3; D perhaps matches TRBD1 (6 bases). What was sequenced was PBMCs. The CDR3 bases are TGTGCCAGCAGTGGACAGAACTCTGGAAACACCATATATTTT. Its translation: CASSGQNSGNTIYF.